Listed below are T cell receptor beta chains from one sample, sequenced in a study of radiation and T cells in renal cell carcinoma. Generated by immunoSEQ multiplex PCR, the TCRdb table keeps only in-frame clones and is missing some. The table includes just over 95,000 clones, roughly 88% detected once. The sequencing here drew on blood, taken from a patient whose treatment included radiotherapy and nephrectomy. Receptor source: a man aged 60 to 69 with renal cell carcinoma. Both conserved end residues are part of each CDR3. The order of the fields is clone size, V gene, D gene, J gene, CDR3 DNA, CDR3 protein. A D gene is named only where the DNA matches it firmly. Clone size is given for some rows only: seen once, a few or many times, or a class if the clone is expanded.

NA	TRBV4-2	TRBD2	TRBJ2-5	TGTGCCAGCAGCCAAGCTAGCGGGATTGGGGAGACCCAGTACTTC	CASSQASGIGETQYF
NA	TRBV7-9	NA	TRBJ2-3	TGTGCCAGCAGCTTATATTCGGGGGTAGATACGCAGTATTTT	CASSLYSGVDTQYF
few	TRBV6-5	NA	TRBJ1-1	TGTGCCAGCAGTTCGACCCGTTTGGGTACTGAAGCTTTCTTT	CASSSTRLGTEAFF
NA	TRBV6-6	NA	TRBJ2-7	TGTGCCAGCAGTCCACTGGTGGTTGGGGACTACGAGCAGTACTTC	CASSPLVVGDYEQYF
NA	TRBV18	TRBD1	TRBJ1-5	TGTGCCACCACACCGGACAGGGCTGGACCCCAGCATTTT	CATTPDRAGPQHF
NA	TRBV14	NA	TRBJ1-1	TGTGCCAGCAGCCAAGAATCTGTTAGGGGAACTGAAGCTTTCTTT	CASSQESVRGTEAFF
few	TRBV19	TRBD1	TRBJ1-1	TGTGCCAGTAGTATGCACAGGGGGGGCACTGAAGCTTTCTTT	CASSMHRGGTEAFF
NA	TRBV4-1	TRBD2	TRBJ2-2	TGCGCCAGCAGCCAAAAGGCGTACTTAGCGGGAGGTAGGGGAACCGGGGAGCTGTTTTTT	CASSQKAYLAGGRGTGELFF
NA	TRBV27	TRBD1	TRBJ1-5	TGTGCCAGCAGTGGACAGGGCCGTAGCAATCAGCCCCAGCATTTT	CASSGQGRSNQPQHF
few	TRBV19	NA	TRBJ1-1	TGTGCCAGTAGTATTTTCCCCGGAAGGGGCGTTCGACGTATGAACACTGAAGCTTTCTTT	CASSIFPGRGVRRMNTEAFF
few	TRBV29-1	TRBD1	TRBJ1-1	TGCAGCGCCCAGGGACAGGGGACCTCGCAAGCTTTCTTT	CSAQGQGTSQAFF
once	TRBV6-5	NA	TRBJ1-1	TGTGCCAGCAGGCGGACGAACACTGAAGCTTTCTTT	CASRRTNTEAFF
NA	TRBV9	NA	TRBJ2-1	TGTGCCAGCAGCGCATCACCAGACTACAATGAGCAGTTCTTC	CASSASPDYNEQFF
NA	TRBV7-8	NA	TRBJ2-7	TGTGCCAGCAGCTCCCAGGGGGGGGCCTACGAGCAGTACTTC	CASSSQGGAYEQYF
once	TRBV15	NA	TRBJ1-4	TGTGCCACCAGTCTAGGGGGGCCTAATGAAAAACTGTTTTTT	CATSLGGPNEKLFF
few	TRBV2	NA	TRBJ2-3	TGTGCCAGCAGTGAATCAGTGGTTGGACCGGCAGATACGCAGTATTTT	CASSESVVGPADTQYF
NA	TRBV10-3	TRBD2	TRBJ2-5	TGTGCCATCGCCGGGACTAGCGGGTCCAACACGCAAGAGACCCAGTACTTC	CAIAGTSGSNTQETQYF
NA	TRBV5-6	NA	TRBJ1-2	TGTGCCAGCAGCCTACCGGGATTCTATGGCTACACCTTC	CASSLPGFYGYTF
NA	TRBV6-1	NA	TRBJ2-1	TGTGCCAGCAGTGTCACAGGGTACTCCTACAATGAGCAGTTCTTC	CASSVTGYSYNEQFF
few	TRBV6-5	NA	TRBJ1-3	TGTGCCAGCAGTTATGGGCCGAGGAACACCATATATTTT	CASSYGPRNTIYF
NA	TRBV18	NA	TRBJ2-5	TGTGCCAGCTCACTGGGATCCCGCCAAGAGACCCAGTACTTC	CASSLGSRQETQYF
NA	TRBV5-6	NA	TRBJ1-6	TGTGCCAGCAGTCGCGACCCGGGACGGATAAATTCACCCCTCCACTTT	CASSRDPGRINSPLHF
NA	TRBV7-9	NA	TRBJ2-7	TGTGCCAGCAGCTTAGGAGGGGTCTACGAGCAGTACTTC	CASSLGGVYEQYF
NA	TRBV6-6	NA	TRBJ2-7	TGTGCCAGCACAGGGGCCGCCGCCGAGCAGTACTTC	CASTGAAAEQYF
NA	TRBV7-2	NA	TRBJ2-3	TGTGCCAGCAGCTTTACGGGCACAGATACGCAGTATTTT	CASSFTGTDTQYF
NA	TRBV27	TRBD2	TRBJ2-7	TGTGCCAGCAGCCTCGGACTAGCGGGGACCTACGAGCAGTACTTC	CASSLGLAGTYEQYF
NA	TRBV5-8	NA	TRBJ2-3	TGTGCCAGCAGCTTGGTAGGGGGGAAGGCAGATACGCAGTATTTT	CASSLVGGKADTQYF
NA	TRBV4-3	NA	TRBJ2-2	TGCGCCAGCAGCATAGGGGGGACCGGGGAGCTGTTTTTT	CASSIGGTGELFF
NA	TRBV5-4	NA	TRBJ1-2	TGTGCCAGCAGTCTGGGCGCAGGCGAGGTCGGCTACACCTTC	CASSLGAGEVGYTF
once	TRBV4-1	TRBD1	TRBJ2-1	TGCGCCAGCAGCCAAGATGAAAACAGGGGGCGCAATGAGCAGTTCTTC	CASSQDENRGRNEQFF